Given below is one TCR beta chain in context. The antigen is undetermined. This CDR3 contains 16 residues. Trimming cost V 2 bases and J 4 bases; bases outside gene matches: 8. Per germline, CDR1 MNHEY and CDR2 SVGAGI. This entry belongs to a study of cytomegalovirus exposure and HLA in healthy donors. About the research overall: As an earlier analysis found, 150 million to 200 million T cells yielded approximately 100 million unique TCR beta sequences.

The PCR was carried out with 60 Vbeta primers and 13 Jbeta primers. Clones were read by immunoSEQ multiplex PCR, and TCRdb kept only the in-frame ones, dropping some. The table has 50,000 to 60,000 clones, about three quarters seen once. Whole-study results and caveats: Fewer N-insertions (relative to the approximately 700-donor mean) were reportedly seen in an Asian-associated ancestry cluster in a later analysis.

The gene calls are TRBV6-5 and TRBJ1-2; 9 nucleotides agree with TRBD1. Sequenced sample: PBMCs. This receptor was taken from a man younger than 30 in good health and CMV-seronegative. The CDR3 nucleotides are TGTGCCAGCAGTTACCCGATACAGGGGGCCATCTATGGCTACACCTTC. It translates to CASSYPIQGAIYGYTF.